This T cell receptor beta chain was identified during a study of shared clonotypes between healthy human individuals. Across the study: Donors had three CD4 naive, three CD4 memory, two CD8 naive and one CD8 memory plate apiece. Whole-study results and caveats: In having few donors, the study represented limited genetic and exposure-history diversity.

Genomic DNA (from each subset) was split evenly across several immunoSEQ plates. This table comes from immunoSEQ multiplex PCR, and its TCRdb copy is limited to in-frame clones, with some not included. This repertoire shows 2 million to 2.5 million clones, roughly 96% found once; its top ten account for approximately 0.13%. Recent acute infections and vaccinations were absent in the healthy HIV-negative adult donors. With regard to this clone: What it binds is not known.

Trimming pared 0 bases from V and 2 bases from J, leaving 9 bases between. The CDR3 runs 15 residues. Germline-derived CDR1 and CDR2 are KGHSH and LQKENI. The gene calls are TRBV18 and TRBJ2-3; TRBD2 is a possible D gene (5 bases). The origin of this receptor is a man aged 18 to 29 in good health. Sequenced: naive CD4+ T cells sorted from blood. Subset noted: CD45RA+ positively selected. Here the CDR3 DNA reads TGTGCCAGCTCACCACCTGCGCGGGCCACAGATACGCAGTATTTT. It encodes CASSPPARATDTQYF.